This section outlines one T cell receptor (beta chain) sequence together with its context. The data belong to a study of shared clonotypes between healthy human individuals. TCRdb keeps only in-frame clones here, not all; method: immunoSEQ multiplex PCR. The table lists 2 million to 2.5 million clones, roughly 93% of them singletons. The sequenced sample consisted of naive CD4+ T cells from PBMCs. Indicated subset: CD45RA+ positively selected. The receptor's source is a man aged 18 to 30 in good health. Some clones in this sample may be carry-over from other donors' samples.

CDR3 amino acids: CASSRLGELFF. CDR3 DNA: TGTGCCAGCAGCCGCTTAGGGGAGCTGTTTTTT. This chain links TRBV11-2 with TRBJ2-2; D gene ambiguous. The germline V gene has CDR1 SGHAT and CDR2 FQNNGV. The CDR3 runs 11 residues. The germline V and J ends were trimmed by 5 bases and 8 bases, with 6 bases remaining between them. Based on the CDR3 plus reference TRBV11-2 and TRBJ2-2, the full variable domain is EAGVAQSPRYKIIEKRQSVAFWCNPISGHATLYWYQQILGQGPKLLIQFQNNGVVDDSQLPKDRFSAERLKGVDSTLKIQPAKLEDSAVYLCASSRLGELFFGEGSRLTVL.